Described below is a single T cell receptor (beta chain) sequence and its context. Its target is not known. The source of the sample is a study of T cells expressing NK-cell markers. Looking at the study overall: Most of the eight sequenced donors tested HCMV-seropositive; one tested seronegative.

TCRdb re-called the 5' RACE reads; every CDR3 protein appears as one record, without DNA. Its listing shows 150,000 to 200,000 distinct CDR3 sequences. CDR3 length: 14 amino acids. Looked up from germline, CDR1 is MNHNS and CDR2 is SASEGT. Study-wide findings and caveats: In roughly 6 donors, dominant CD3+CD56+NKG2C+ clones formed roughly 1.0-7.5% of CD8+ cells.

Sequenced material: blood T cells: a sorted CD56 or NKG2C T cell subset, CD4+ or CD8+ T cells, or bulk PBMC T cells (not recorded which). The chain employs TRBV6-1 and TRBJ2-7; TCRdb returns TRBD1, unconfirmable since there is no DNA. This clonotype originated in a woman aged 18-70 years in good health. CDR3 in amino acids: CASRGRGGPYEQYF.